Here is one T cell receptor (beta chain) with its context. The data stem from a study of blood T cell repertoires in COVID-19. Study-wide background: Samples came from the United States, Italy and Spain, spanning acute and convalescent COVID-19. Sources were T cells, B-cell-depleted T cells, or PBMCs; the material itself was cDNA or gDNA.

As processed by the authors: Amplification with reference gene primers provided the estimates of nucleated cell counts. Generated by immunoSEQ multiplex PCR, the TCRdb table keeps only in-frame clones and is missing some. That table supplies the V and J calls and clone size; D and trimming were determined from the DNA. Of some 80,000 clones listed, around 81% are singletons. This CDR3 region has 14 residues. Germline trimming cut 7 bases from V and 4 bases from J; bases unmatched to any gene: 7. Germline V CDR1 and CDR2: LNHDA, SQIVND (reference sequence). The sequence was obtained from a man older than 75 with active or convalescent COVID-19. The chain recombines TRBV19 with TRBJ1-5, with TRBD1 matching over 7 bases. Sample: peripheral blood. This CDR3 is CASKGGLWNQPQHF. The CDR3 nucleotides read TGTGCCAGTAAAGGGGGCTTGTGGAATCAGCCCCAGCATTTT.